Each of the 26 T cell receptor beta chains below was sequenced from the same sample in a study of T cells of healthy individuals. TCRdb reprocessed the 5' RACE reads with MiXCR, giving one entry per CDR3 protein. The profile shows over 40,000 distinct CDR3 sequences, 4% to 5% of them singletons. The source is a human donor in good health.

This clonotype came up many times. One end of the junction does not line up with germline, which may come from a read error. This sequence joins TRBV11-2 and TRBJ2-7; D is perhaps TRBD1 (6 bases). Germline V CDR1 and CDR2: SGHAT, FQNNGV. This CDR3 spans 11 amino acids. In nucleotides, the CDR3 is TGTGCCAGCAGCAGCGCTTTACAGGGCAGCTTC. Encoded protein: CASSSALQGSF.

This clonotype showed up many times. The V gene is TRBV6-6, the J gene TRBJ1-4; 7 bases agree with TRBD1. CDR3 length equals 16 residues. The V and J ends lost 2 bases and 8 bases, in that order; junction bases with no gene match: 11. The V gene's germline CDR1 is MNHNY and CDR2 SVGAGI (reference sequence). CDR3 nucleotides: TGTGCCAGCAGTTACGACAAGACAGGGCTGGAAGAAAAACTGTTTTTT. Translating gives CASSYDKTGLEEKLFF.

This clonotype was picked up many times. This rearrangement joins TRBV4-2 to TRBJ2-7, with D unclear. The CDR3 has 15 residues. V was pared by 1 base and J by 0 bases, with 10 bases between. Germline CDR1 and CDR2: LGHNA and YNFKEQ. CDR3 nucleotide sequence: TGTGCCAGCAGCCAAGGATCAGACGGCTCCTACGAGCAGTACTTC. Its protein product is CASSQGSDGSYEQYF.

The sample holds a few counts of this clonotype. This chain joins TRBV27 and TRBJ2-3; D gene ambiguous. In germline, CDR1 is MNHEY, CDR2 SMNVEV (reference sequence). CDR3 size: 15 residues. Trimming removed 4 bases at V and 2 bases at J, with 13 bases between. CDR3 region: CASSSDGASTDTQYF. For the CDR3, the DNA is TGTGCCAGCAGTTCTGACGGCGCGTCCACAGATACGCAGTATTTT.

This clonotype was counted only a few times. The V and J genes are TRBV19 and TRBJ2-2; D gene unclear. The germline gives CDR1 LNHDA, CDR2 SQIVND (reference sequence). The CDR3 extends over 15 amino acids. Trimming stripped 1 base from V and 5 bases from J, with 11 bases between. CDR3 bases: TGTGCCAGTAGTATAGCCTCTACAGCTACCGGGGAGCTGTTTTTT. This gives the protein CASSIASTATGELFF.

This clonotype was counted between two and nine times. This rearrangement joins TRBV12-5 to TRBJ1-6; 9 bases are shared with TRBD1. CDR1 is LGHNT, CDR2 FRNRAP, per germline. The CDR3 spans 17 residues. Trimming cost V 0 bases and J 6 bases; bases outside gene matches: 6. CDR3 amino acids: CASGLVAVGQGNSPLHF. The CDR3 DNA follows: TGTGCTAGTGGTTTGGTCGCCGTGGGACAGGGTAATTCACCCCTCCACTTT.

This clonotype occurred a few times. This chain uses TRBV5-4 with TRBJ2-1, with D hard to call. The CDR3 sequence is 12 residues long. Germline CDR1 reads SGHNT; CDR2 reads YYREEE (reference sequence). V was pared by 0 bases and J by 14 bases, with 12 bases between. The CDR3 coding sequence is TGTGCCAGCAGCTTGGATGCCTCTGGGAAGTTCTTC. As protein: CASSLDASGKFF. Looking up the rest from reference TRBV5-4 and TRBJ2-1 gives the full variable domain: ETGVTQSPTHLIKTRGQQVTLRCSSQSGHNTVSWYQQALGQGPQFIFQYYREEENGRGNFPPRFSGLQFPNYSSELNVNALELDDSALYLCASSLDASGKFFGPGTRLTVL.

This rearrangement joins TRBV20-1 to TRBJ2-2; tentative D call: TRBD2 (5 bases). V gave up 6 bases and J gave up 7 bases, with 15 bases separating them. The CDR3 is made up of 13 amino acids. CDR1 is DFQATT and CDR2 is SNEGSKA in the germline V gene (reference sequence). The CDR3, as DNA: TGCAGTGCGGACTCCTCTAGGGTCGGGGAGCTGTTTTTT. This gives the protein CSADSSRVGELFF.

This clonotype was detected only a few times. The gene calls are TRBV2 and TRBJ2-2, with no clear D. Trimming took 1 base from V and 7 from J, leaving 10 bases between them. The germline V gene encodes CDR1 SNHLY and CDR2 FYNNEI. There are 14 residues in the CDR3. CDR3 nucleotide sequence: TGTGCCAGCAGTGAAGATTTATTTGGCGGGGAGCTGTTTTTT. As protein: CASSEDLFGGELFF.

The sample holds many counts of this clonotype. J is TRBJ1-5 and V is TRBV10-3; possibly TRBD1 for D (5 bases). Germline loops: CDR1 ENHRY, CDR2 SYGVKD. The V and J ends lost 0 bases and 2 bases respectively, with 14 bases between them. The CDR3 covers 17 residues. The CDR3 region has the DNA TGTGCCATCAGTGAGTCTGGGGGAAGGCCTGGCAATCAGCCCCAGCATTTT. Protein sequence: CAISESGGRPGNQPQHF.

There are many counts of this clonotype. CDR3 nucleotides: TGTGCCAGCAGCCGAGGGACAGGGGGTTTCTACGAGCAGTACTTC. It yields the protein CASSRGTGGFYEQYF. The V gene is TRBV3-1, the J gene TRBJ2-7, with TRBD1 identical over 11 bases. J lost 3 bases, V lost 4 bases, and 5 bases had no gene match. Germline-derived CDR1 and CDR2 are LGHDT and YNNKEL (reference sequence). This CDR3 has 15 amino acids.

This clonotype was counted at least ten times. This chain joins TRBV6-2 or TRBV6-3 and TRBJ2-1; 8 bases agree with TRBD1. This CDR3 has 14 residues. The V segment lost 5 bases and the J segment 10 bases; nucleotides outside the gene matches: 10. The V gene's germline CDR1 is MNHEY and CDR2 SVGEGT. The chain's CDR3 is CASSPTGTGLEQFF. Here the CDR3 DNA reads TGTGCCAGCAGTCCCACCGGGACAGGCCTAGAGCAGTTCTTC.

This clonotype was found many times. This CDR3 is CASSDPAYQTQYF. The CDR3 region has the DNA TGCGCCAGCAGTGATCCAGCTTACCAGACCCAGTACTTC. The rearrangement links TRBV10-2 to TRBJ2-5; D ambiguous. This CDR3 has 13 amino acids. Germline V lookup: CDR1 WSHSY, CDR2 SAAADI. Trimming took 3 bases from V and 6 from J, leaving 11 bases between them.

This clonotype was seen at least ten times. The J gene is TRBJ2-1, the V gene TRBV12-3 or TRBV12-4; unclear D gene. V was cut by 6 bases and J by 4 bases, with 7 bases left in between. The CDR3 totals 12 residues. Written as DNA, the CDR3 is TGTGCCAGCAGCTCAGCGTACAATGAGCAGTTCTTC. This gives the protein CASSSAYNEQFF.

The chain is built from TRBV6-1 and TRBJ2-3; 9 nucleotides agree with TRBD2. Germline V gene lookup returns CDR1 MNHNS and CDR2 SASEGT. V lost 8 bases, J lost 3 bases, and 12 bases stayed unmatched. The CDR3 extends over 16 amino acids. The CDR3 loop reads CASGLSAGGWTDTQYF. CDR3 coding DNA: TGTGCCAGCGGGCTCTCGGCGGGGGGGTGGACAGATACGCAGTATTTT.

This clonotype was seen at least ten times. V gene TRBV11-2 combines with J gene TRBJ1-2; unclear D gene. Trimming removed 5 bases from V and 2 bases from J, with 15 bases in between. Germline-derived CDR1 and CDR2 are SGHAT and FQNNGV. The CDR3 consists of 15 residues. The CDR3 coding sequence is TGTGCCAGCAGCCCTTCGCCGCAGTCCAACTATGGCTACACCTTC. Translating gives CASSPSPQSNYGYTF.

Remarks on this clonotype: This may arise from a read error, as a much more abundant clone is one base away. The conserved phenylalanine or tryptophan is not found at the CDR3 terminus, so this likely reflects a read error. This chain links TRBV29-1 with TRBJ2-3; D is perhaps TRBD2 (6 bases). V shed 4 bases and J shed 1 base, with 12 bases lying between them. CDR1 and CDR2 from the germline V gene are SQVTM and ANQGSEA. This CDR3 region has 14 residues. The CDR3 loop is CSVVLAIRTDTQYL. CDR3 bases: TGCAGCGTTGTGCTAGCGATTCGCACAGATACGCAGTATCTT.

The table lists this clonotype with many counts. This chain connects TRBV14 to TRBJ1-2; 11 positions match TRBD1. Germline V lookup: CDR1 SGHDN, CDR2 FVKESK. V lost 4 bases and J lost 0; bases outside the gene matches: 4. The CDR3 covers 16 residues. The CDR3 sequence: CASSRGQGATNYGYTF. The CDR3 DNA reads TGTGCCAGCAGCCGTGGACAGGGGGCGACTAACTATGGCTACACCTTC.

J is TRBJ1-3 and V is TRBV19; D uncertain. Trimming took off 10 bases at V and 0 bases at J, with 16 bases between the two ends. CDR3 length: 15 residues. From germline, CDR1 is LNHDA and CDR2 SQIVND (reference sequence). CDR3 sequence reads: CATSRTADSGNTIYF. The DNA for the CDR3 is TGTGCCACTTCCCGGACCGCAGACTCTGGAAACACCATATATTTT.

Ten or more counts support this clonotype. This chain links TRBV20-1 with TRBJ1-3; D remains unclear. V was shortened by 6 bases and J by 2 bases, with 11 bases between the two germline ends. In germline, CDR1 is DFQATT, CDR2 SNEGSKA (reference sequence). The CDR3 spans 13 residues. The chain's CDR3 is CSAVHSAGNTIYF. The CDR3 DNA follows: TGCAGTGCCGTTCATAGCGCTGGAAACACCATATATTTT.

This clonotype was detected a few times. The chain combines TRBV6-6 with TRBJ1-1, with D maybe TRBD1 (6 bases). The V gene lost 4 bases and the J gene lost 1 base, with 10 bases spanning the gap. The length of the CDR3 is 14 residues. Germline loops: CDR1 MNHNY, CDR2 SVGAGI (reference sequence). CDR3 region: CASSLTTGNTEAFF. The CDR3 coding sequence is TGTGCCAGCAGTTTAACGACAGGGAACACTGAAGCTTTCTTT.

This clonotype has only a few counts. The chain uses TRBV6-1 and TRBJ2-1; D perhaps matches TRBD2 (6 bases). The V end was cut by 4 bases, the J end by 3 bases, with 16 bases between. The CDR3 covers 16 residues. The V gene's germline CDR1 is MNHNS and CDR2 SASEGT. This chain's CDR3 is CASSARRGRLYNEQFF. The CDR3 DNA follows: TGTGCCAGCAGTGCCCGCCGGGGGAGACTCTACAATGAGCAGTTCTTC.

The CDR3 nucleotides are TGTGCCAGCAGTGAAGCGGCCGCCGCGGGTGAAAAACTGTTTTTT. This encodes CASSEAAAAGEKLFF. The genes are TRBV6-1 and TRBJ1-4, with D unresolved. The V gene lost 0 bases and the J gene lost 7 bases, with 12 bases spanning the gap. The CDR3 totals 15 residues. CDR1 and CDR2 from the germline V gene are MNHNS and SASEGT.

This clonotype was seen many times. This chain uses TRBV4-1 with TRBJ2-3; TRBD1 or TRBD2 may be the D gene (5 bases each). In germline, CDR1 is MGHRA, CDR2 YSYEKL. The CDR3 runs to 15 residues. V lost 1 base and J 4 bases, leaving 12 bases between the germline ends. The CDR3 region has the DNA TGCGCCAGCAGCCAAGCTTTCGGGGCCCCAGATACGCAGTATTTT. Translating gives CASSQAFGAPDTQYF.

This clonotype appeared many times. V and J are TRBV7-3 and TRBJ2-2; tentatively, D is TRBD2 (6 bases). Germline CDR1 and CDR2: SGHTA and FQGTGA. The CDR3 has 17 amino acids. V was clipped by 5 bases and J by 4 bases, with 20 bases between them. The CDR3 sequence: CASSRTPGTYSTGELFF. CDR3 bases: TGTGCCAGCAGCCGCACCCCCGGGACTTATTCCACCGGGGAGCTGTTTTTT.

At least ten counts were recorded for this clonotype. The chain links TRBV20-1 to TRBJ2-1, with D possibly matching TRBD2 (7 bases). CDR1 DFQATT and CDR2 SNEGSKA come from the germline V gene (reference sequence). The CDR3 length is 15 residues. V was shortened by 6 bases and J by 0 bases, with 15 bases between the two germline ends. Here the CDR3 reads CSARSGTSSYNEQFF. CDR3 sequence (DNA): TGCAGTGCCAGGAGCGGGACAAGCTCCTACAATGAGCAGTTCTTC.